These 27 T cell receptor beta chains were sequenced from one sample in a study of blood T cell repertoires in COVID-19. The protocol was immunoSEQ multiplex PCR, while the TCRdb copy is restricted to in-frame clones and leaves out a portion. The table records 400,000 to 550,000 clones, 70% to 90% of them present only once. The sequenced sample consisted of PBMCs or T cells enriched from blood (not recorded which). The source is a woman under 30 with acute COVID-19.

This clone appeared once. The rearrangement links TRBV28 to TRBJ1-1; D call uncertain. Germline V CDR1 and CDR2: MDHEN, SYDVKM. Deletions cut 4 bases from V and 12 bases from J, with 12 bases between. The CDR3 is made up of 11 amino acids. The CDR3 here is CASSSQIFTFF. CDR3 DNA: TGTGCCAGCAGTTCACAAATATTCACTTTCTTT.

The rearrangement uses TRBV10-3 and TRBJ2-7; 12 bases align to TRBD1. This CDR3 spans 14 amino acids. Trimming at V came to 9 bases and at J to 5 bases, leaving 8 bases not matched to a gene. Per the germline V gene, CDR1 is ENHRY and CDR2 is SYGVKD. The CDR3: CAIRTGTGGDEQYF. CDR3 coding DNA: TGTGCCATTCGTACCGGGACAGGGGGCGACGAGCAGTACTTC.

A note on this clone: Relative to the germline gene, one junction end is altered; a read error may explain this. This chain joins TRBV7-7 and TRBJ2-5; 9 positions agree with TRBD2. Germline CDR1 reads SSHAT; CDR2 reads FNYEAQ (reference sequence). The CDR3 totals 16 residues. The CDR3 loop reads CASSQTGTSYFKTQYF. CDR3 sequence (DNA): TGTGCTAGCAGCCAGACAGGGACTAGCTATTTCAAGACCCAGTACTTC.

The V call is TRBV7-2, the J call TRBJ2-1; D call uncertain. Trimming removed 3 bases from V and 0 bases from J, with 9 bases in between. CDR1 is SGHTA and CDR2 is FQGNSA in the germline V gene. The CDR3 sequence is 15 residues long. As DNA, the CDR3 is TGTGCCAGCAGCTTCAGGAATTACTCCTACAATGAGCAGTTCTTC. Residues: CASSFRNYSYNEQFF.

The genes are TRBV14 and TRBJ2-3, with D uncertain. This CDR3 is built from 13 residues. Trimming left V 4 bases short and J 6 bases short, with 11 bases between. CDR1 and CDR2 (germline): SGHDN, FVKESK. CDR3 loop: CASSRGLWDTQYF. The CDR3 DNA is TGTGCCAGCAGCCGCGGATTGTGGGATACGCAGTATTTT.

This rearrangement joins TRBV9 to TRBJ1-3, with D tentatively TRBD1 (6 bases). V lost 4 bases and J lost 3, with 14 bases in between. The CDR3 covers 15 residues. Germline CDR1 reads SGDLS; CDR2 reads YYNGEE. The CDR3 DNA follows: TGTGCCAGCAGCTCAGAAGGGGGTAATGGAAACACCATATATTTT. Residues: CASSSEGGNGNTIYF. The full variable domain, with the rest looked up from reference TRBV9 and TRBJ1-3, is DSGVTQTPKHLITATGQRVTLRCSPRSGDLSVYWYQQSLDQGLQFLIQYYNGEERAKGNILERFSAQQFPDLHSELNLSSLELGDSALYFCASSSEGGNGNTIYFGEGSWLTVV.

This clone was detected a few times. CDR3 loop: CSALIFSSGNTIYF. CDR3 bases: TGCAGCGCGCTGATATTCAGCTCTGGAAACACCATATATTTT. The chain uses TRBV29-1 and TRBJ1-3; D uncertain. The CDR3 length is 14 residues. Germline V lookup: CDR1 SQVTM, CDR2 ANQGSEA. V was pared by 7 bases and J by 0 bases, with 13 bases between.

The chain is built from TRBV19 and TRBJ2-7; 8 bases are shared with TRBD1. Germline V gene lookup returns CDR1 LNHDA and CDR2 SQIVND (reference sequence). V gave up 4 bases and J gave up 6 bases; unmatched junction bases: 5. The CDR3 is 13 amino acids. The CDR3 region has the DNA TGTGCCAGTAGTACCGGGACAGGTAGCGAGCAGTACTTC. Its translation is CASSTGTGSEQYF.

The CDR3: CSVRTSGTDTQYF. For the CDR3, the DNA is TGCAGCGTTAGGACTAGCGGGACAGATACGCAGTATTTT. This chain links TRBV29-1 with TRBJ2-3; TRBD2 agrees at 11 bases. The germline V gene has CDR1 SQVTM and CDR2 ANQGSEA. V lost 5 bases, J lost 3 bases, and 1 base stayed unmatched. The length of the CDR3 is 13 residues.

The chain employs TRBV6-2 or TRBV6-3 and TRBJ1-1; tentatively, D is TRBD1 (5 bases). The CDR3 length is 14 residues. V lost 2 bases, J lost 4 bases, and 11 bases lay in between. Per germline, CDR1 MNHEY and CDR2 SVGEGT. The CDR3 spells CASSYNGGITEAFF. The CDR3 bases are TGTGCCAGCAGTTACAATGGGGGGATCACTGAAGCTTTCTTT.

V usage is TRBV6-5 and J usage is TRBJ2-7; 7 bases fit TRBD2. Germline CDR1 is MNHEY and CDR2 is SVGAGI. V lost 6 bases to trimming and J lost 0 bases; unmatched junction nucleotides: 5. This CDR3 is built from 14 residues. Here the CDR3 DNA reads TGTGCCAGCAGGACATGGACTAGCTCCTACGAGCAGTACTTC. This sequence encodes CASRTWTSSYEQYF.

V is TRBV11-2 and J is TRBJ1-1; D uncertain. Germline assignment: CDR1 SGHAT and CDR2 FQNNGV. V gave up 3 bases and J gave up 6 bases, with 5 bases separating them. The CDR3 runs 11 residues. The CDR3 here is CASSFHAEAFF. DNA of the CDR3: TGTGCCAGCAGCTTCCATGCTGAAGCTTTCTTT.

CDR3 sequence (DNA): TGTGCCAGCAGCTTCGGGAGATGGAATGAGCAGTTCTTC. Amino acid sequence: CASSFGRWNEQFF. This chain uses TRBV13 with TRBJ2-1; D might be TRBD2 (6 bases). V lost 3 bases and J 7 bases, leaving 10 bases between the germline ends. This CDR3 has 13 residues. Germline-derived CDR1 and CDR2 are PRHDT and FYEKMQ (reference sequence).

V gene TRBV15 combines with J gene TRBJ2-7, with TRBD1 matching over 8 bases. The CDR3 length is 13 residues. V was pared by 3 bases and J by 6 bases, with 4 bases of the junction left unmatched. The germline V gene has CDR1 LNHNV and CDR2 YYDKDF (reference sequence). The CDR3: CATSRDRVGEQYF. The CDR3 DNA reads TGTGCCACCAGCAGGGACAGGGTCGGCGAGCAGTACTTC.

This sequence joins TRBV6-5 and TRBJ1-6; 7 nucleotides match TRBD1. The CDR3 is 16 residues long. V lost 1 base and J lost 7; bases outside the gene matches: 7. Germline V CDR1 and CDR2: MNHEY, SVGAGI. In DNA, the CDR3 is TGTGCCAGCAGTTACTGGGACAGCCCTCAGAATTCACCCCTCCACTTT. Residues: CASSYWDSPQNSPLHF.

This clone has a single count. The V and J genes are TRBV7-3 and TRBJ2-3, with D perhaps TRBD1 (8 bases). The CDR3 covers 20 residues. Germline assignment: CDR1 SGHTA and CDR2 FQGTGA. V lost 3 bases to trimming and J lost 0 bases, with 25 bases between them. The CDR3 DNA reads as TGTGCCAGCAGCTTCCGACAGGGGTGGGGGAGGGAATATAGCACAGATACGCAGTATTTT. Translating it yields CASSFRQGWGREYSTDTQYF.

V and J are TRBV21-1 and TRBJ2-1; TRBD1, as called in the table, went unchecked against the DNA. TRBV21-1 is deemed a pseudogene. The CDR3 contains 14 residues. The chain's CDR3 is CASTGTGPAHEQFF. CDR3 DNA sequence: TGTGCCAGCACCGGGACAGGGCCTGCCCATGAGCAGTTCTTC.

This chain joins TRBV12-3 or TRBV12-4 and TRBJ2-2; D ambiguous. V shed 6 bases and J shed 2 bases, with 7 bases lying between them. The CDR3 totals 13 residues. CDR3: CASRQTNTGELFF. CDR3 bases: TGTGCCAGCAGACAGACAAACACCGGGGAGCTGTTTTTT.

This clone occurred a few times. This chain joins TRBV6-5 and TRBJ1-2; 8 nucleotides line up with TRBD1. CDR1 is MNHEY, CDR2 SVGAGI, per germline. J lost 8 bases, V lost 6 bases, and 5 bases had no gene match. The CDR3 consists of 12 residues. The DNA for the CDR3 is TGTGCCAGCAGCAGACAGGGGAAGGGCTACACCTTC. This encodes CASSRQGKGYTF.

The chain employs TRBV29-1 and TRBJ1-2; 10 bases line up with TRBD1. The CDR3 spans 12 residues. V trimming: 6 bases; J trimming: 6 bases; junction bases outside the gene matches: 4. Germline CDR1 reads SQVTM; CDR2 reads ANQGSEA. The CDR3 DNA reads TGCAGCGTCGCCGGGACAGGGGATGGCTACACCTTC. Translating it yields CSVAGTGDGYTF.

The chain recombines TRBV10-3 with TRBJ1-1; 8 bases are a match to TRBD1. CDR3 length: 15 residues. V lost 4 bases, J lost 0 bases, and 4 bases stayed unmatched. CDR1 and CDR2 (germline): ENHRY, SYGVKD. The CDR3 sequence is CAISGQGALNTEAFF. DNA of the CDR3: TGTGCCATCAGTGGCCAGGGGGCGTTGAACACTGAAGCTTTCTTT.

CDR3 protein: CASSLAAEGTEAFF. CDR3 coding DNA: TGTGCCAGCAGTTTAGCAGCAGAGGGCACTGAAGCTTTCTTT. This chain uses TRBV28 with TRBJ1-1; the D is unclear. The length of the CDR3 is 14 residues. Trimming left V 2 bases short and J 4 bases short, with 11 bases between. CDR1 MDHEN and CDR2 SYDVKM come from the germline V gene.

The genes are TRBV7-2 and TRBJ2-7, with a weak D call TRBD2 (5 bases). V shed 2 bases and J shed 0 bases, with 8 bases lying between them. The CDR3 consists of 14 residues. Per the germline V gene, CDR1 is SGHTA and CDR2 is FQGNSA. This chain's CDR3 is CASSLLGSSYEQYF. CDR3 nucleotide sequence: TGTGCCAGCAGCTTATTAGGGAGCTCCTACGAGCAGTACTTC.

V usage is TRBV12-3 or TRBV12-4 and J usage is TRBJ1-2; D ambiguous. V lost 1 base and J 3 bases, leaving 6 bases between the germline ends. The CDR3 totals 13 residues. CDR3 nucleotides: TGTGCCAGCAGTTTAGTAATGTACTATGGCTACACCTTC. It specifies CASSLVMYYGYTF.

The CDR3 bases are TGTGCCAGCAGCCCATGGACAGGCATGAACACTGAAGCTTTCTTT. Translated, it gives CASSPWTGMNTEAFF. The V call is TRBV6-5, the J call TRBJ1-1; 7 positions agree with TRBD1. This CDR3 is built from 15 residues. V dropped 6 bases and J dropped 0; count of bases not matched to a gene: 7. Per the germline V gene, CDR1 is MNHEY and CDR2 is SVGAGI.

The rearrangement links TRBV4-3 to TRBJ1-6; no definite D call. This CDR3 contains 14 residues. The V gene's germline CDR1 is LGHNA and CDR2 YSLEER. Trimming took off 0 bases at V and 7 bases at J, with 7 bases between the two ends. CDR3 loop: CASSQDLRNSPLHF. For the CDR3, the DNA is TGCGCCAGCAGCCAAGATCTCAGGAATTCACCCCTCCACTTT.

The V and J genes are TRBV28 and TRBJ2-1; TRBD2 matches at 10 bases. CDR1 and CDR2 (germline): MDHEN, SYDVKM. CDR3 length equals 16 residues. The trim removed 2 bases at V and 7 bases at J, leaving 8 bases unmatched. The CDR3 protein is CASSLGAGLARNEQFF. CDR3 sequence (DNA): TGTGCCAGCAGTTTAGGTGCGGGACTAGCGCGGAATGAGCAGTTCTTC.